The 19 T cell receptor beta chains in this list originate from one sample, sequenced in a study of blood T cell repertoires in COVID-19 (dated by TCRdb to the early 2020s). Libraries were prepared through the immunoSEQ multiplex PCR assay. This immuneACCESS table, as held by TCRdb, lists in-frame sequences with V and J called but not all clones. Of the missing ones, under half trace to an unresolved V gene in checked studies; the others have no known cause. Counted in this sample were some 200,000 clones; around 82% of them appeared once. More than 10% of the sample comes from the top ten. The specimen sequenced was peripheral blood. The receptors here all came from a woman aged 40-49 years with acute or convalescent COVID-19.

This clone was counted a few times. This chain connects TRBV6-1 to TRBJ1-2; 7 bases fit TRBD1. Germline trimming cut 2 bases from V and 2 bases from J; bases unmatched to any gene: 5. Per the germline V gene, CDR1 is MNHNS and CDR2 is SASEGT. CDR3 length equals 15 residues. CDR3 sequence reads: CASSENPRGNYGYTF. The DNA for the CDR3 is TGTGCCAGCAGTGAAAACCCCAGGGGGAACTATGGCTACACCTTC.

The V gene is TRBV6-6, the J gene TRBJ1-5; 7 positions match TRBD1. Germline trimming cut 5 bases from V and 1 base from J; bases unmatched to any gene: 8. Germline lookup yields CDR1 MNHNY and CDR2 SVGAGI (reference sequence). CDR3 length: 16 residues. As DNA, the CDR3 is TGTGCCAGCAGTCAACGACAGGGCAGGAGCAATCAGCCCCAGCATTTT. It translates to CASSQRQGRSNQPQHF.

This clone appeared a few times. The chain joins TRBV12-3 or TRBV12-4 to TRBJ1-2; the D is unclear. Trimming removed 2 bases at V and 6 bases at J, with 7 bases between. The CDR3 totals 12 residues. CDR3 bases: TGTGCCAGCAGTTTAAGGGAGCATGGCTACACCTTC. It specifies CASSLREHGYTF.

A single count supports this clone. This sequence joins TRBV4-1 and TRBJ2-1, with no clear D. The V gene lost 1 base and the J gene lost 5 bases, with 6 bases spanning the gap. The CDR3 contains 13 residues. Germline V lookup: CDR1 MGHRA, CDR2 YSYEKL. The CDR3 region is CASSQGQDNEQFF. CDR3 sequence (DNA): TGCGCCAGCAGCCAAGGACAAGACAATGAGCAGTTCTTC.

The count of this clone is one. This chain joins TRBV2 and TRBJ2-7; a weak D match, TRBD1 (6 bases). The CDR3 runs 14 residues. The germline CDR1 and CDR2 sequences are SNHLY and FYNNEI. V was trimmed by 4 bases and J by 2 bases, leaving 12 bases between them. This CDR3 is CASSGGRGPYEQYF. The CDR3 DNA follows: TGTGCCAGCAGTGGGGGGCGCGGGCCCTACGAGCAGTACTTC. The full variable domain, with the rest looked up from reference TRBV2 and TRBJ2-7, is EPEVTQTPSHQVTQMGQEVILRCVPISNHLYFYWYRQILGQKVEFLVSFYNNEISEKSEIFDDQFSVERPDGSNFTLKIRSTKLEDSAMYFCASSGGRGPYEQYFGPGTRLTVT.

The chain has TRBV4-3 and TRBJ2-1; a weak D match, TRBD2 (6 bases). Germline V gene sequence: CDR1 LGHNA, CDR2 YSLEER. V was pared by 1 base and J by 7 bases, with 23 bases between. There are 18 residues in the CDR3. The CDR3 spells CASSQVWRDVSYSNEQFF. The CDR3 nucleotides read TGCGCCAGCAGCCAAGTTTGGCGGGATGTCTCCTACTCGAATGAGCAGTTCTTC.

The chain joins TRBV6-1 to TRBJ1-1; the D gene is possibly TRBD1 (6 bases). CDR3 length equals 15 residues. V was clipped by 5 bases and J by 2 bases, with 15 bases between them. The germline V gene has CDR1 MNHNS and CDR2 SASEGT. Written as DNA, the CDR3 is TGTGCCAGCAGTTCTACCGCAGGGGCCAACACTGAAGCTTTCTTT. This gives the protein CASSSTAGANTEAFF.

The rearrangement joins TRBV10-2 to TRBJ2-7, with TRBD2 matching over 9 bases. V was clipped by 2 bases and J by 2 bases; unmatched bases: 4. CDR3 length: 15 residues. Germline V gene sequence: CDR1 WSHSY, CDR2 SAAADI. The CDR3 region is CASSEGGGRAYEQYF. For the CDR3, the DNA is TGCGCCAGCAGTGAGGGGGGCGGGAGGGCCTACGAGCAGTACTTC.

This sequence joins TRBV6-6 and TRBJ1-2; the match to TRBD1 covers 9 bases. The CDR3 totals 15 residues. The junction had 7 bases not matched to a gene; V was cut back by 2 bases and J by 6 bases. Germline CDR1 and CDR2: MNHNY and SVGAGI (reference sequence). The CDR3 sequence: CASSYVKDRGDGYTF. The CDR3, as DNA: TGTGCCAGCAGTTACGTGAAAGACAGGGGGGATGGCTACACCTTC.

The gene calls are TRBV5-1 and TRBJ2-7, with 8 bases matching TRBD1. Germline trimming cut 3 bases from V and 1 base from J; bases unmatched to any gene: 9. CDR3 length: 16 amino acids. The V gene's germline CDR1 is SGHRS and CDR2 YFSETQ. The CDR3 DNA sequence: TGCGCCAGCAGCTCCGGCCCCGGGACAGGATCCTACGAGCAGTACTTC. Protein: CASSSGPGTGSYEQYF.

This clone showed up just a few times. This chain uses TRBV7-2 with TRBJ2-6, with D unclear. Germline loops: CDR1 SGHTA, CDR2 FQGNSA. This CDR3 spans 17 amino acids. V lost 5 bases, J lost 4 bases, and 18 bases lay in between. The CDR3 region is CASSRLGSPGGANVLTF. As DNA, the CDR3 is TGTGCCAGCAGCCGGCTGGGTAGCCCCGGGGGGGCCAACGTCCTGACTTTC.

The gene calls are TRBV7-6 and TRBJ2-2, with 9 nucleotides matching TRBD2. Germline V lookup: CDR1 SGHVS, CDR2 FNYEAQ. The CDR3 sequence is 16 residues long. J was trimmed by 6 bases and V by 5 bases; bases with no gene match: 10. CDR3 in DNA: TGTGCCAGCAGCCCGGAAGCGGGGGGCTTTCCCGGGGAGCTGTTTTTT. It yields the protein CASSPEAGGFPGELFF.

This chain joins TRBV10-3 and TRBJ1-1; a possible D gene is TRBD1 (6 bases). Trimming pared 5 bases from V and 4 bases from J, leaving 14 bases between. Per germline, CDR1 ENHRY and CDR2 SYGVKD. This CDR3 region has 14 residues. CDR3 nucleotides: TGTGCCATCAGTAAGGATCAGGGGTTCACTGAAGCTTTCTTT. Translation gives CAISKDQGFTEAFF.

This chain links TRBV18 with TRBJ2-5, with TRBD1 matching 7 bases. The CDR3 length is 17 residues. Germline CDR1 reads KGHSH; CDR2 reads LQKENI. V was pared by 2 bases and J by 4 bases, with 13 bases of the junction left unmatched. Here the CDR3 reads CASSPSVGEGGGETQYF. CDR3 in DNA: TGTGCCAGCTCACCAAGTGTGGGAGAAGGGGGCGGAGAGACCCAGTACTTC. Looking up the rest from reference TRBV18 and TRBJ2-5 gives the full variable domain: NAGVMQNPRHLVRRRGQEARLRCSPMKGHSHVYWYRQLPEEGLKFMVYLQKENIIDESGMPKERFSAEFPKEGPSILRIQQVVRGDSAAYFCASSPSVGEGGGETQYFGPGTRLLVL.

This chain joins TRBV7-6 and TRBJ1-5; tentative D call: TRBD1 (5 bases). With 5 bases removed from V and 4 bases from J, the gap between germline ends came to 15 bases. This CDR3 contains 15 residues. Germline V lookup: CDR1 SGHVS, CDR2 FNYEAQ. The CDR3 loop reads CASSIYGGGNQPQHF. The CDR3 DNA is TGTGCCAGCAGCATTTATGGGGGGGGAAATCAGCCCCAGCATTTT.

The chain links TRBV7-2 to TRBJ2-2, with TRBD2 identical over 10 bases. This CDR3 comprises 15 residues. Trimming took 4 bases from V and 6 from J; bases not matched to a gene: 5. CDR1 is SGHTA, CDR2 FQGNSA, per germline. CDR3 nucleotide sequence: TGTGCCAGCAGCTCCCAGCGGGGGGGGGCCGGGGAGCTGTTTTTT. Translating it yields CASSSQRGGAGELFF.

This clone was counted only a few times. The chain uses TRBV6-4 and TRBJ1-2; the D gene is possibly TRBD1 (6 bases). The CDR3 has 15 residues. The ends were cut back, 8 bases at V and 3 bases at J, with 19 bases in the middle. The germline CDR1 and CDR2 sequences are MRHNA and SNTAGT. CDR3 in DNA: TGTGCCAGCGGCACCGAGCGGGGGGCAGACTATGGCTACACCTTC. Encoded protein: CASGTERGADYGYTF.

The CDR3 sequence: CASSLGPSGGQSDTQYF. For the CDR3, the DNA is TGCGCCAGCAGCTTAGGTCCTAGCGGGGGGCAATCAGATACGCAGTATTTT. The chain is built from TRBV5-1 and TRBJ2-3, with TRBD2 matching 11 bases. This CDR3 contains 17 residues. Germline assignment: CDR1 SGHRS and CDR2 YFSETQ. The J segment lost 4 bases and the V segment lost 2 bases, leaving 9 bases of the junction unmatched.

The V gene is TRBV6-5, the J gene TRBJ2-1; D may be TRBD2 (7 bases). V was clipped by 4 bases and J by 7 bases, with 14 bases between them. Germline CDR1 is MNHEY and CDR2 is SVGAGI. The length of the CDR3 is 14 residues. The CDR3 DNA sequence: TGTGCCAGCAGTTTGTGGGGGGGGCTAAATGAGCAGTTCTTC. It yields the protein CASSLWGGLNEQFF.